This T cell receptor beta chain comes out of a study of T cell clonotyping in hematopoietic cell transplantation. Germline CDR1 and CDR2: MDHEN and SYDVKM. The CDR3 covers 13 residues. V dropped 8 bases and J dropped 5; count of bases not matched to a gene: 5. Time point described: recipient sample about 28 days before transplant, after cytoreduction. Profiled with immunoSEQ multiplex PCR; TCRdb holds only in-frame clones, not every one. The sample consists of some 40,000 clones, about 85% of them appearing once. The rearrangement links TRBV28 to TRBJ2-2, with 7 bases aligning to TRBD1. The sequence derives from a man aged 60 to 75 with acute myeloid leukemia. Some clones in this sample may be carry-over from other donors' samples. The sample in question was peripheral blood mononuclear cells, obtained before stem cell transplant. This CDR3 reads CASGQGVTGELFF. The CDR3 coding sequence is TGTGCCAGCGGGCAGGGGGTTACCGGGGAGCTGTTTTTT.